This T cell receptor (beta chain) is drawn from a study of blood T cell repertoires in COVID-19. Some clones are missing from TCRdb's copy, which holds only in-frame ones; the method was immunoSEQ multiplex PCR. Among roughly 250,000 clones listed, 88% were seen once. Germline values: CDR1 MDHEN, CDR2 SYDVKM. V was clipped by 3 bases and J by 5 bases; unmatched bases: 10. This CDR3 has 16 amino acids. The V call is TRBV28, the J call TRBJ1-1, with TRBD1 matching over 9 bases. This receptor was obtained from a woman aged 50 to 65 who had recovered from COVID-19. The sequencing input was PBMCs or T cells enriched from blood (not recorded which). CDR3 in DNA: TGTGCCAGCAGTTTCCCGGGACAGGGATTCGGAACTGAAGCTTTCTTT. Protein product: CASSFPGQGFGTEAFF. Based on the CDR3 plus reference TRBV28 and TRBJ1-1, the full variable domain is DVKVTQSSRYLVKRTGEKVFLECVQDMDHENMFWYRQDPGLGLRLIYFSYDVKMKEKGDIPEGYSVSREKKERFSLILESASTNQTSMYLCASSFPGQGFGTEAFFGQGTRLTVV.